Shown below are 30 T cell receptor beta chains from a single sample sequenced in a study of metastatic and nonmetastatic thyroid tumors. MiXCR was used by TCRdb to re-call the PCR reads. The repertoire holds about 92,000 clones, with about 15% as singletons. Until they underwent thyroid surgery, no patient had received any treatment. Sequencing input: blood. The receptors originated from a female donor with papillary thyroid cancer or a benign thyroid nodule (not recorded which). Some clones in this sample may be carry-over from other donors' samples.

This clone was recorded a few times. This may be a read error: a much more frequent sequence differs by one nucleotide. The same CDR3 arises from other DNA sequences in this sample as well. V usage is TRBV28 and J usage is TRBJ2-3, with 7 bases aligning to TRBD2. V shed 5 bases, J shed 0 bases, and the junction held 5 bases outside the gene matches. The CDR3 has 15 residues. The germline CDR1 and CDR2 sequences are MDHEN and SYDVKM. The CDR3 sequence: CASSRTRTSTDTQYF. The CDR3, as DNA: TGTGCCAGCAGTCGGACTAGGACCAGCACAGATACGCAGTATTTT.

Many counts were recorded for this clone. This chain connects TRBV3-1 to TRBJ2-3, with D possibly TRBD2 on 6 matching bases. Between the trimmed V and J ends, which lost 2 bases and 8 bases, there was a span of 17 bases. CDR1 LGHDT and CDR2 YNNKEL come from the germline V gene (reference sequence). The CDR3 extends over 15 amino acids. CDR3 DNA: TGTGCCAGCAGCCAAATGGTCGGGGCCGGGGGTACGCAGTATTTT. Protein: CASSQMVGAGGTQYF.

This clone was seen repeatedly, ten times or more. This chain connects TRBV2 to TRBJ1-2; tentatively, D is TRBD1 (6 bases). Germline loops: CDR1 SNHLY, CDR2 FYNNEI. The germline V and J ends were trimmed by 5 bases and 4 bases, with 14 bases remaining between them. This CDR3 comprises 14 residues. CDR3 DNA sequence: TGTGCCAGCAGTCGGAACAGGGACCGCTATGGCTACACCTTC. Amino acid sequence: CASSRNRDRYGYTF.

This clone has at least ten counts. The chain combines TRBV4-3 with TRBJ2-7; weak D call: TRBD1 (5 bases). This CDR3 has 19 amino acids. Germline CDR1 reads LGHNA; CDR2 reads YSLEER. Trimming left V 4 bases short and J 0 bases short, with 25 bases between. CDR3 bases: TGCGCCAGCAGCCCCGCCCCGGGTAGGGCCAGAAGGGGCTCCTACGAGCAGTACTTC. Amino acid sequence: CASSPAPGRARRGSYEQYF.

This clone has a count of ten or more. This rearrangement joins TRBV20-1 to TRBJ2-1; D not resolved. V dropped 5 bases and J dropped 4 bases, with 12 bases sitting between them. CDR3 length equals 13 residues. CDR1 and CDR2 from the germline V gene are DFQATT and SNEGSKA (reference sequence). This CDR3 is CSAYGLRYNEQFF. The CDR3 coding sequence is TGCAGTGCTTACGGCCTAAGGTACAATGAGCAGTTCTTC.

This clone was seen repeatedly, ten times or more. The sample carries other DNA sequences with the same CDR3. J is TRBJ2-1 and V is TRBV24-1; D ambiguous. The V gene's germline CDR1 is KGHDR and CDR2 SFDVKD. CDR3 length: 12 amino acids. V was pared by 5 bases and J by 3 bases, with 4 bases between. CDR3 DNA sequence: TGTGCCACCAGTGCGGGCTACAATGAGCAGTTCTTC. Translated: CATSAGYNEQFF.

With respect to this clone: A much more abundant neighbour one base away suggests this may be a read error. The chain combines TRBV7-9 with TRBJ2-5; 8 bases agree with TRBD2. This CDR3 contains 15 residues. V shed 2 bases, J shed 7 bases, and the junction held 9 bases outside the gene matches. Per the germline V gene, CDR1 is SEHNR and CDR2 is FQNEAQ (reference sequence). CDR3 amino acids: CASSLIGTRGGTQYF. The CDR3 coding sequence is TGTGCCAGCAGCTTAATCGGGACTAGAGGAGGGACCCAGTACTTC.

This clone was seen just once. With a much larger clone just one base away, this may be a read error. Other DNA sequences of this sample code for an identical CDR3. The chain employs TRBV5-4 and TRBJ1-2; D gene unclear. CDR1 SGHNT and CDR2 YYREEE come from the germline V gene (reference sequence). The CDR3 spans 14 residues. Trimming shortened V by 0 bases and J by 13 bases, and 19 bases separated the two germline ends. The CDR3 region is CASSLAFGESRSTF. In DNA form, the CDR3 reads TGTGCCAGCAGCTTGGCCTTTGGTGAATCGCGTAGCACCTTC.

In this sample, this clone turned up many times. V is TRBV7-9 and J is TRBJ2-5, with 7 bases lining up with TRBD1. CDR1 and CDR2 from the germline V gene are SEHNR and FQNEAQ (reference sequence). V lost 4 bases to trimming and J lost 1 base; unmatched junction nucleotides: 3. CDR3 length: 14 residues. CDR3 region: CASSSGTAQETQYF. In DNA, the CDR3 is TGTGCCAGCAGCTCCGGGACAGCCCAAGAGACCCAGTACTTC.

A few counts support this clone. A much more abundant neighbour one base away suggests this may be a read error. J is TRBJ2-5 and V is TRBV5-4; possibly TRBD2 for D (6 bases). Germline CDR1 is SGHNT and CDR2 is YYREEE (reference sequence). The CDR3 covers 14 residues. CDR3 loop: CACSSSTSQETQYF. The CDR3 DNA sequence: TGTGCCTGCAGCTCCTCGACTAGTCAGGAGACCCAGTACTTC.

In the case of this clone: A much larger clone differs from this one at a single base, so this may be a read error. The chain has TRBV24-1 and TRBJ2-5; weak D call: TRBD1 (6 bases). Germline V gives CDR1 KGHDR, CDR2 SFDVKD. V was pared by 3 bases and J by 8 bases, with 12 bases between. The CDR3 spans 13 residues. This chain's CDR3 is CATSDGGWDTQYF. The DNA for the CDR3 is TGTGCCACCAGTGATGGGGGCTGGGATACCCAGTACTTC.

This clone was seen ten or more times. CDR3 in DNA: TGTGCCAGTAGTGCAGATTTCTACGAGCAGTACTTC. Protein product: CASSADFYEQYF. The V and J genes are TRBV19 and TRBJ2-7, with D unclear. The germline gives CDR1 LNHDA, CDR2 SQIVND (reference sequence). The CDR3 is 12 amino acids. With 5 bases removed from V and 3 bases from J, the gap between germline ends came to 8 bases.

At least ten counts were recorded for this clone. The chain links TRBV13 to TRBJ2-2; 10 nucleotides line up with TRBD1. With 7 bases clipped from V and 6 bases from J, the junction kept 8 bases outside the gene matches. Germline V lookup: CDR1 PRHDT, CDR2 FYEKMQ (reference sequence). The CDR3 spans 15 residues. For the CDR3, the DNA is TGTGCCAGCAAGGTCCGGGACAGGGGTCCCGGGGAGCTGTTTTTT. Translated, it gives CASKVRDRGPGELFF.

This clone has ten or more counts. In the same sample, other DNA sequences code for this CDR3. The rearrangement links TRBV20-1 to TRBJ2-2; weak D call: TRBD2 (5 bases). The CDR3 is 13 residues long. Germline V lookup: CDR1 DFQATT, CDR2 SNEGSKA (reference sequence). V was shortened by 5 bases and J by 4 bases, with 11 bases between the two germline ends. The CDR3 region has the DNA TGCAGTGCTCCGGGGTCTAGCACCGGGGAGCTGTTTTTT. This gives the protein CSAPGSSTGELFF.

The sample holds one count of this clone. Likely a read error: the CDR3 ends without its conserved phenylalanine or tryptophan. It is unclear where the CDR3 begins or ends on the DNA, so no DNA is shown, and the CDR3 is as TCRdb lists it. CDR3 protein: CVSSSRTSG. J is TRBJ2-7 and V is TRBV7-9; no check of the table's D call, TRBD2, against the DNA was made. The CDR3 length equals 9 residues, ends included. Germline CDR1 SEHNR, CDR2 FQNEAQ (reference sequence).

The V and J genes are TRBV30 and TRBJ1-2, with D hard to call. Germline loops: CDR1 GTSNPN, CDR2 SVGIG (reference sequence). The CDR3 loop spans 15 amino acids. With 4 bases removed from V and 0 bases from J, the gap between germline ends came to 15 bases. The CDR3 reads CAWTKRAVTNYGYTF. CDR3 DNA: TGTGCCTGGACTAAACGGGCAGTTACTAACTATGGCTACACCTTC.

This clone was found many times. The chain joins TRBV6-1 to TRBJ2-7, with 10 bases lining up with TRBD1. There are 15 residues in the CDR3. Germline V CDR1 and CDR2: MNHNS, SASEGT. With V trimmed by 5 bases and J by 0 bases, 4 bases remained unmatched. The CDR3 DNA sequence: TGTGCCAGCAGTAAGGGACAGGGGTTCTCCTACGAGCAGTACTTC. This sequence encodes CASSKGQGFSYEQYF.

At least ten counts were recorded for this clone. The chain joins TRBV20-1 to TRBJ2-7; TRBD1 agrees at 10 bases. From germline, CDR1 is DFQATT and CDR2 SNEGSKA (reference sequence). The CDR3 spans 14 residues. The ends lost 6 bases at V and 1 base at J; junction bases unmatched: 6. The CDR3 coding sequence is TGCAGTGCCGTGAGACAGGGGGCATCCTACGAGCAGTACTTC. Translated: CSAVRQGASYEQYF.

This clone was seen a few times. A much more abundant neighbour one base away suggests this may be a read error. The chain has TRBV24-1 and TRBJ2-2, with TRBD1 identical over 9 bases. V shed 3 bases and J 3 bases; nucleotides not matched to a gene: 4. The CDR3 sequence is 16 residues long. Germline V gene data show CDR1 as KGHDR and CDR2 as SFDVKD. The CDR3 protein is CATSDRTGVYTGELFF. CDR3 coding DNA: TGTGCCACCAGTGATAGGACAGGGGTATACACCGGGGAGCTGTTTTTT.

Comments on this clone: This clone may be a read error of a much larger clone one base away. The chain joins TRBV18 to TRBJ2-7; D is ambiguous. The CDR3 spans 16 residues. Germline values: CDR1 KGHSH, CDR2 LQKENI. The ends were cut back, 0 bases at V and 0 bases at J, with 12 bases in the middle. The CDR3 sequence: CASSPPCGTNSYEQYF. CDR3 nucleotide sequence: TGTGCCAGCTCACCACCTTGTGGTACAAACTCCTACGAGCAGTACTTC. The full variable domain, completed using reference TRBV18 and TRBJ2-7, is NAGVMQNPRHLVRRRGQEARLRCSPMKGHSHVYWYRQLPEEGLKFMVYLQKENIIDESGMPKERFSAEFPKEGPSILRIQQVVRGDSAAYFCASSPPCGTNSYEQYFGPGTRLTVT.

This clone was observed at least ten times. V is TRBV7-3 and J is TRBJ2-2; D not certain. Germline V gene data show CDR1 as SGHTA and CDR2 as FQGTGA. Trimming removed 1 base at V and 0 bases at J, with 15 bases between. The CDR3 contains 18 residues. The CDR3 bases are TGTGCCAGCAGCTTAAGAGCATCCTCGAGCGCGAACACCGGGGAGCTGTTTTTT. Protein sequence: CASSLRASSSANTGELFF.

This clone was recorded at least ten times. The V gene is TRBV20-1, the J gene TRBJ1-1; 9 nucleotides line up with TRBD1. The trim removed 5 bases at V and 4 bases at J, leaving 5 bases unmatched. Germline CDR1 is DFQATT and CDR2 is SNEGSKA (reference sequence). The CDR3 has 13 amino acids. CDR3 residues: CSAGTGKGTEAFF. As DNA, the CDR3 is TGCAGTGCTGGGACAGGGAAGGGCACTGAAGCTTTCTTT.

Regarding this clone: This sequence may be a read error, since a much larger clone differs from it by one base. The chain has TRBV11-2 and TRBJ2-3; the D gene is possibly TRBD1 (6 bases). CDR1 is SGHAT and CDR2 is FQNNGV in the germline V gene. Deletions cut 6 bases from V and 0 bases from J, with 22 bases between. This CDR3 has 18 amino acids. This CDR3 reads CASSFWGTWGGSTDTQYF. The CDR3 nucleotides are TGTGCCAGCAGTTTTTGGGGGACATGGGGCGGGAGCACAGATACGCAGTATTTT.

This clone was seen ten or more times. The chain carries TRBV25-1 and TRBJ2-5, with D possibly called TRBD1 or TRBD2 (6 bases each). The CDR3 has 16 amino acids. V lost 1 base to trimming and J lost 4 bases, with 16 bases between them. CDR1 and CDR2 from the germline V gene are MGHDK and SYGVNS. The CDR3 nucleotides are TGTGCCAGCAGTGAATCCCCAGGGGAGGAGCGAGAGACCCAGTACTTC. Protein product: CASSESPGEERETQYF.

At least ten counts were recorded for this clone. The V and J genes are TRBV7-6 and TRBJ2-5; tentative D call: TRBD2 (5 bases). The CDR3 has 12 residues. The germline gives CDR1 SGHVS, CDR2 FNYEAQ. Trimming removed 5 bases at V and 4 bases at J, with 8 bases between. For the CDR3, the DNA is TGTGCCAGCAGCGGACTCGGAGAGACCCAGTACTTC. It specifies CASSGLGETQYF.

On this clone itself: No conserved phenylalanine or tryptophan ends this CDR3, so it is likely a read error. V is TRBV20-1 and J is TRBJ2-3; TRBD2 aligns across 7 bases. V dropped 3 bases and J dropped 2; count of bases not matched to a gene: 5. CDR1 and CDR2 (germline): DFQATT, SNEGSKA (reference sequence). This CDR3 spans 14 amino acids. DNA of the CDR3: TGCAGTGCTAGCGGGGAGGGGTTCACAGATACGCAGTATCTT. Amino acid sequence: CSASGEGFTDTQYL.

The table lists this clone with many counts. The chain joins TRBV28 to TRBJ1-1; 8 bases agree with TRBD1. Germline values: CDR1 MDHEN, CDR2 SYDVKM. J was trimmed by 11 bases and V by 5 bases; bases with no gene match: 7. This CDR3 contains 12 residues. Here the CDR3 reads CASSVQGARAFF. The CDR3 DNA follows: TGTGCCAGCAGTGTCCAGGGGGCACGCGCTTTCTTT.

This clone came up many times. At the DNA level, this CDR3 is encoded by other sequences in the same sample as well. V is TRBV5-6 and J is TRBJ2-7; 9 bases line up with TRBD1. Trimming cost V 4 bases and J 4 bases; bases outside gene matches: 9. The germline CDR1 and CDR2 sequences are SGHDT and YYEEEE. CDR3 length: 15 residues. This CDR3 reads CASSPSGQGTYEQYF. The CDR3 region has the DNA TGTGCCAGCAGCCCATCAGGACAGGGGACGTACGAGCAGTACTTC.

Turning to this clone: A read error may be the cause here, since a much bigger clone is one base away. V and J are TRBV30 and TRBJ2-1; 9 bases match TRBD2. The CDR3 extends over 16 amino acids. The V and J ends lost 0 bases and 4 bases, in that order; junction bases with no gene match: 7. Germline CDR1 is GTSNPN and CDR2 is SVGIG (reference sequence). CDR3: CAWSVHSGGLYNEQFF. DNA of the CDR3: TGTGCCTGGAGTGTACACAGCGGGGGGTTATACAATGAGCAGTTCTTC. Based on the CDR3 plus reference TRBV30 and TRBJ2-1, the full variable domain is SQTIHQWPATLVQPVGSPLSLECTVEGTSNPNLYWYRQAAGRGLQLLFYSVGIGQISSEVPQNLSASRPQDRQFILSSKKLLLSDSGFYLCAWSVHSGGLYNEQFFGPGTRLTVL.

As concerns this clone: This may be a read error, as it is one base from a much larger clone. V gene TRBV18 combines with J gene TRBJ2-5, with a tentative D call TRBD1 (7 bases). The germline CDR1 and CDR2 sequences are KGHSH and LQKENI. This CDR3 has 15 amino acids. CDR3 nucleotides: TGTGCCATCTCACCACGGGCACAGGGGAGGAAGACCCAGTACTTC. Protein: CAISPRAQGRKTQYF. Together with reference TRBV18 and TRBJ2-5, the CDR3 gives the full variable domain: NAGVMQNPRHLVRRRGQEARLRCSPMKGHSHVYWYRQLPEEGLKFMVYLQKENIIDESGMPKERFSAEFPKEGPSILRIQQVVRGDSAAYFCAISPRAQGRKTQYFGPGTRLLVL.